These 27 T cell receptor beta chains share one sample of origin, sequenced in a study of blood T cells in healthy people across ages. A second PCR of 7 to 11 cycles used a sample-barcoded 5' primer and a J-beta primer mix. Each CDR3 protein is one row after TCRdb ran MiXCR on the 5' RACE reads. The sample holds some 1.4 million distinct CDR3 sequences, 42% seen once. The sample taken for sequencing was blood. The receptors stem from a woman between 18 and 29 years old in good health.

CDR3: CASSQAHLIQGRANYGYTF. The CDR3 DNA reads as TGCGCCAGCAGCCAAGCTCATCTCATTCAGGGACGCGCAAACTATGGCTACACCTTC. The J gene is TRBJ1-2, the V gene TRBV4-1, with a possible D match to TRBD1 (5 bases). This CDR3 contains 19 residues. Germline assignment: CDR1 MGHRA and CDR2 YSYEKL. Between the trimmed V and J ends, which lost 1 base and 2 bases, there was a span of 23 bases.

In its sample, this clonotype was seen many times. V and J are TRBV6-4 and TRBJ2-3; TRBD2 matches at 7 bases. Germline CDR1 and CDR2: MRHNA and SNTAGT. This CDR3 comprises 13 residues. After removal of 6 bases from V and 2 bases from J, the junction contained 2 bases not matched to a gene. The DNA for the CDR3 is TGTGCCAGCAGCCGGGGGGACACAGATACGCAGTATTTT. Encoded protein: CASSRGDTDTQYF.

The chain employs TRBV27 and TRBJ2-5, with D perhaps assigned TRBD1 or TRBD2 (5 bases each). Trimming took off 5 bases at V and 4 bases at J, with 17 bases between the two ends. Germline V gene sequence: CDR1 MNHEY, CDR2 SMNVEV (reference sequence). This CDR3 spans 15 amino acids. The CDR3 is CASSHRDPRGETQYF. The CDR3 DNA follows: TGTGCCAGCAGTCACCGGGACCCTCGGGGAGAGACCCAGTACTTC.

The chain carries TRBV7-7 and TRBJ1-2; possibly TRBD1 for D (6 bases). The germline CDR1 and CDR2 sequences are SSHAT and FNYEAQ (reference sequence). The CDR3 contains 16 residues. V was clipped by 6 bases and J by 3 bases, with 20 bases between them. The CDR3 DNA is TGTGCCAGCAGATCGCAGGGGTTGGGTACTGACTATGGCTACACCTTC. Translating gives CASRSQGLGTDYGYTF.

V and J are TRBV9 and TRBJ2-7; D ambiguous. The V gene's germline CDR1 is SGDLS and CDR2 YYNGEE. Trimming took 2 bases from V and 2 from J, leaving 14 bases between them. CDR3 size: 15 residues. This CDR3 is CASSVGPEYPYEQYF. CDR3 DNA sequence: TGTGCCAGCAGCGTTGGGCCAGAGTATCCCTACGAGCAGTACTTC.

The chain links TRBV7-9 to TRBJ2-3; TRBD1 matches at 8 bases. The germline gives CDR1 SEHNR, CDR2 FQNEAQ (reference sequence). CDR3 length: 14 amino acids. The junction had 5 bases not matched to a gene; V was cut back by 7 bases and J by 2 bases. The CDR3 bases are TGTGCCAGCAAGCAGGGGGCCAACACAGATACGCAGTATTTT. It specifies CASKQGANTDTQYF. Using reference TRBV7-9 and TRBJ2-3 for the parts outside the CDR3, the full variable domain is DTGVSQNPRHKITKRGQNVTFRCDPISEHNRLYWYRQTLGQGPEFLTYFQNEAQLEKSRLLSDRFSAERPKGSFSTLEIQRTEQGDSAMYLCASKQGANTDTQYFGPGTRLTVL.

This sequence joins TRBV16 and TRBJ1-2; D is undetermined. Germline lookup yields CDR1 KGHSY and CDR2 FQNENV. The CDR3 totals 16 residues. The germline V and J ends were trimmed by 1 base and 4 bases, with 16 bases remaining between them. The CDR3 loop is CASSQFAAPGSYGYTF. As DNA, the CDR3 is TGTGCCAGCAGCCAATTCGCCGCACCAGGAAGCTATGGCTACACCTTC.

A few counts support this clonotype. This chain links TRBV12-3 or TRBV12-4 with TRBJ1-2; tentative D call: TRBD1 (6 bases). The V and J ends lost 5 bases and 5 bases respectively, with 15 bases between them. The CDR3 loop spans 14 amino acids. In nucleotides, the CDR3 is TGTGCCAGCAGTCGAGACCGACAGGTTTATGGCTACACCTTC. Amino acid sequence: CASSRDRQVYGYTF.

The rearrangement uses TRBV3-1 and TRBJ2-5, with 11 bases aligning to TRBD1. Germline V gene sequence: CDR1 LGHDT, CDR2 YNNKEL (reference sequence). The CDR3 loop spans 16 amino acids. The junction had 9 bases not matched to a gene; V was cut back by 4 bases and J by 5 bases. The chain's CDR3 is CASSLRGQGAKETQYF. The CDR3 DNA follows: TGTGCCAGCAGCCTTAGAGGACAGGGGGCGAAGGAGACCCAGTACTTC.

The table lists this clonotype with a few counts. V is TRBV20-1 and J is TRBJ2-6, with D uncertain. The germline V and J ends were trimmed by 0 bases and 0 bases, with 9 bases remaining between them. From germline, CDR1 is DFQATT and CDR2 SNEGSKA (reference sequence). There are 16 residues in the CDR3. CDR3 in amino acids: CSARDPLYSGANVLTF. For the CDR3, the DNA is TGCAGTGCTAGAGATCCACTATACTCTGGGGCCAACGTCCTGACTTTC.

This chain connects TRBV9 to TRBJ2-7; 8 nucleotides align to TRBD2. The germline V gene encodes CDR1 SGDLS and CDR2 YYNGEE. CDR3 length: 17 amino acids. With V trimmed by 4 bases and J by 0 bases, 12 bases remained unmatched. Here the CDR3 DNA reads TGTGCCAGCAGCCCAACTAAGGAAGCGGGGGTCTCCTACGAGCAGTACTTC. Translating it yields CASSPTKEAGVSYEQYF.

This clonotype was observed a single time. The rearrangement uses TRBV29-1 and TRBJ2-7; TRBD2 aligns across 9 bases. Trimming cost V 4 bases and J 5 bases; bases outside gene matches: 15. The CDR3 totals 16 residues. Germline lookup yields CDR1 SQVTM and CDR2 ANQGSEA. CDR3: CSVVISGGGANNEQYF. The CDR3 DNA follows: TGCAGCGTTGTAATATCTGGCGGGGGGGCCAACAACGAGCAGTACTTC.

The J gene is TRBJ1-2, the V gene TRBV2, with D tentatively TRBD1 (5 bases). V shed 6 bases and J shed 2 bases, with 16 bases lying between them. The CDR3 runs to 15 residues. Germline assignment: CDR1 SNHLY and CDR2 FYNNEI. The CDR3: CASRVTRGENYGYTF. As DNA, the CDR3 is TGTGCCAGCAGGGTTACCCGGGGCGAAAACTATGGCTACACCTTC.

The V and J genes are TRBV29-1 and TRBJ2-5; tentative D call: TRBD2 (5 bases). Trimming left V 5 bases short and J 11 bases short, with 30 bases between. There are 16 residues in the CDR3. The V gene's germline CDR1 is SQVTM and CDR2 ANQGSEA. CDR3 protein: CSVSRGFGSNLAEQYF. CDR3 bases: TGCAGCGTTTCACGGGGATTTGGGTCTAACCTGGCTGAGCAGTACTTC.

V usage is TRBV20-1 and J usage is TRBJ2-5, with D uncertain. The V gene's germline CDR1 is DFQATT and CDR2 SNEGSKA (reference sequence). The CDR3 sequence is 11 residues long. Trimming took off 7 bases at V and 4 bases at J, with 10 bases between the two ends. The CDR3 loop reads CSVTRVETQYF. The CDR3 DNA reads TGCAGTGTAACTCGGGTAGAGACCCAGTACTTC.

The V gene is TRBV12-3 or TRBV12-4, the J gene TRBJ2-4; 7 bases align to TRBD1. The last part of the DNA fits TRBJ2-7 better; the J call may be wrong. The CDR3 extends over 15 amino acids. The CDR3 spells CASTEQGTHSSEQYF. As DNA, the CDR3 is TGTGCCAGCACAGAACAGGGGACACATAGCTCCGAGCAGTACTTC.

The V and J genes are TRBV5-6 and TRBJ1-1, with D perhaps matching TRBD1 (5 bases). With 5 bases removed from V and 1 base from J, the gap between germline ends came to 12 bases. Germline V lookup: CDR1 SGHDT, CDR2 YYEEEE. The CDR3 runs 14 residues. CDR3 residues: CASSWGRENTEAFF. Here the CDR3 DNA reads TGTGCCAGCAGTTGGGGCAGGGAGAACACTGAAGCTTTCTTT.

The chain combines TRBV10-3 with TRBJ2-1; D uncertain. Trimming took 4 bases from V and 0 from J, leaving 16 bases between them. The CDR3 runs 17 residues. Germline V lookup: CDR1 ENHRY, CDR2 SYGVKD. Here the CDR3 reads CAISVSTLLSSYNEQFF. CDR3 DNA sequence: TGTGCCATCAGTGTGTCGACCCTTCTTAGCTCCTACAATGAGCAGTTCTTC.

This chain uses TRBV5-1 with TRBJ2-7, with no clear D. This CDR3 has 11 residues. Germline CDR1 SGHRS, CDR2 YFSETQ. The V and J ends lost 6 bases and 6 bases respectively, with 10 bases between them. The CDR3 bases are TGCGCCAGCACCACAAGTACCGAGCAGTACTTC. The encoded protein is CASTTSTEQYF.

The genes are TRBV6-6 and TRBJ2-7; a weak D match, TRBD2 (6 bases). V was clipped by 7 bases and J by 1 base, with 11 bases between them. Germline V CDR1 and CDR2: MNHNY, SVGAGI (reference sequence). CDR3 length: 13 residues. The CDR3 sequence: CASNGTWSYEQYF. The CDR3 DNA follows: TGTGCCAGCAATGGGACTTGGTCCTACGAGCAGTACTTC.

This chain connects TRBV20-1 to TRBJ2-1, with 10 positions matching TRBD2. Germline CDR1 is DFQATT and CDR2 is SNEGSKA (reference sequence). V shed 5 bases, J shed 8 bases, and the junction held 9 bases outside the gene matches. This CDR3 has 14 amino acids. The CDR3 sequence is CSAESGRAFDEQFF. For the CDR3, the DNA is TGCAGTGCTGAAAGCGGGAGGGCCTTTGATGAGCAGTTCTTC.

The chain uses TRBV20-1 and TRBJ2-5, with TRBD2 matching over 10 bases. The CDR3 runs to 13 residues. Germline V gene sequence: CDR1 DFQATT, CDR2 SNEGSKA (reference sequence). CDR3 coding DNA: TGCAGCACACGGACTAGCGGACAAGAGACCCAGTACTTC. Translation gives CSTRTSGQETQYF.

Comments on this clonotype: An end of the junction differs from the germline gene, which may be a read error. The rearrangement uses TRBV12-3 or TRBV12-4 and TRBJ2-1, with TRBD1 identical over 9 bases. This CDR3 is 15 amino acids long. CDR3 nucleotide sequence: TGTGCCAGCAGTCTAGCCGGGACAGGGAAGAAGACCCAGTTCTTC. It codes for CASSLAGTGKKTQFF.

This chain connects TRBV28 to TRBJ1-3; possibly TRBD1 for D (5 bases). Germline V gives CDR1 MDHEN, CDR2 SYDVKM. CDR3 length: 18 residues. V was pared by 4 bases and J by 8 bases, with 27 bases between. CDR3: CASSSGPEMEPLGDTIYF. The CDR3, as DNA: TGTGCCAGCAGTTCCGGGCCTGAAATGGAGCCCTTGGGGGACACCATATATTTT.

This chain joins TRBV5-5 and TRBJ1-2, with TRBD1 matching over 8 bases. J was trimmed by 6 bases and V by 6 bases; bases with no gene match: 13. CDR1 and CDR2 from the germline V gene are SGHKS and YYEKEE (reference sequence). This CDR3 has 15 residues. The CDR3 bases are TGTGCCAGCACCACTGAGGACAGGGTGCTTCATGGCTACACCTTC. Translation gives CASTTEDRVLHGYTF.

This clonotype was counted a few times. The gene calls are TRBV28 and TRBJ2-1; 7 bases line up with TRBD1. The CDR3 is 16 amino acids. Unmatched junction bases numbered 19, after V lost 5 bases and J lost 12 bases. Looked up from germline, CDR1 is MDHEN and CDR2 is SYDVKM. The DNA of the CDR3 is TGTGCCAGCAGTCCGCCCGGGACAGAACACCACGGGGTGCAGTTCTTC. It specifies CASSPPGTEHHGVQFF.

V gene TRBV20-1 combines with J gene TRBJ2-5; D is perhaps TRBD2 (6 bases). Trimming removed 3 bases from V and 0 bases from J, with 20 bases in between. The CDR3 covers 17 residues. Germline CDR1 and CDR2: DFQATT and SNEGSKA (reference sequence). The DNA for the CDR3 is TGCAGTGCTAGCCTAGGGGATGGCCTAGCGCACCAAGAGACCCAGTACTTC. It specifies CSASLGDGLAHQETQYF.